Following are 25 T cell receptor beta chains from one sample sequenced in a study of cytotoxic CD8 clonotypes in ibrutinib-treated CLL. Sequenced by immunoSEQ multiplex PCR; TCRdb stores in-frame clones only, minus some. The sample yields about 140,000 clones, approximately 80% seen once. Material: PBMCs, obtained after 12 months of ibrutinib treatment. The receptors come from a human donor with chronic lymphocytic leukemia.

Worth noting for this clone: Sequence at one end of the junction differs from germline and may be a read error. CDR3 in DNA: TGTGCCAGCAGTGAACCTATCAGGAGCCTCTTT. Translated, it gives CASSEPIRSLF. The rearrangement joins TRBV2 to TRBJ1-1; no reliable D call. Germline V gene sequence: CDR1 SNHLY, CDR2 FYNNEI. CDR3 length: 11 residues.

As regards this clone: Sequence at one end of the junction differs from germline and may be a read error. The chain recombines TRBV5-1 with TRBJ2-7; 9 nucleotides agree with TRBD1. CDR1 is SGHRS and CDR2 is YFSETQ in the germline V gene. The CDR3 contains 13 residues. CDR3 DNA: TGCGCCAGCAACTTGGGACAGGGCCTCGAGCAGTACTTC. Protein sequence: CASNLGQGLEQYF.

The V call is TRBV7-2, the J call TRBJ1-1; D call uncertain. The CDR3 length is 14 residues. Trimming shortened V by 1 base and J by 0 bases, and 6 bases separated the two germline ends. The germline V gene has CDR1 SGHTA and CDR2 FQGNSA. CDR3 nucleotides: TGTGCCAGCAGCTTAGGGGTCATGAACACTGAAGCTTTCTTT. Its protein is CASSLGVMNTEAFF.

The V call is TRBV2, the J call TRBJ1-2, with D possibly TRBD1 on 6 matching bases. The CDR3 extends over 12 amino acids. The V end was cut by 7 bases, the J end by 4 bases, with 10 bases between. Germline CDR1 reads SNHLY; CDR2 reads FYNNEI. The CDR3 DNA reads as TGTGCCAGCACAGGGGTGGGCTATGGCTACACCTTC. It encodes CASTGVGYGYTF.

The chain links TRBV5-6 to TRBJ2-1; 7 bases are a match to TRBD2. This CDR3 is built from 12 residues. V gave up 4 bases and J gave up 6 bases; unmatched junction bases: 1. The V gene's germline CDR1 is SGHDT and CDR2 YYEEEE. The CDR3 spells CASSPGGNEQFF. DNA of the CDR3: TGTGCCAGCAGCCCGGGGGGCAATGAGCAGTTCTTC.

This chain links TRBV22-1 with TRBJ2-1; the table's D call, TRBD2, has no DNA check behind it. TRBV22-1 is deemed a pseudogene. This CDR3 spans 15 amino acids. CDR3 bases: TGTCCTGGGAGCGCACCGGCTAGCGGGAGTAATGAGCAGTTCTTC. Its protein is CPGSAPASGSNEQFF.

The V gene is TRBV4-2, the J gene TRBJ2-1; D unresolved. Germline lookup yields CDR1 LGHNA and CDR2 YNFKEQ. V shed 1 base and J shed 6 bases, with 1 base lying between them. This CDR3 has 11 amino acids. CDR3 bases: TGTGCCAGCAGCCAAGGCAATGAGCAGTTCTTC. Residues: CASSQGNEQFF.

CDR3 sequence (DNA): TGTGCCAGCGGGAGGGGCCTAGGGGAGCTGTTTTTT. The encoded protein is CASGRGLGELFF. V is TRBV27 and J is TRBJ2-2; the match to TRBD2 covers 7 bases. J lost 8 bases, V lost 8 bases, and 5 bases had no gene match. CDR3 length: 12 amino acids. The germline gives CDR1 MNHEY, CDR2 SMNVEV (reference sequence).

The chain couples TRBV9 to TRBJ2-3; tentative D call: TRBD1 (6 bases). This CDR3 spans 17 amino acids. The V end was cut by 2 bases, the J end by 3 bases, with 19 bases between. Per the germline V gene, CDR1 is SGDLS and CDR2 is YYNGEE. The DNA for the CDR3 is TGTGCCAGCAGCGTTGGCCCCGACAGGCCCAGGACAGATACGCAGTATTTT. Protein: CASSVGPDRPRTDTQYF.

The chain employs TRBV14 and TRBJ1-6; unclear D gene. The germline gives CDR1 SGHDN, CDR2 FVKESK. V gave up 5 bases and J gave up 9 bases, with 14 bases separating them. The CDR3 contains 14 residues. This CDR3 reads CASSYGTWGSPLHF. The CDR3 coding sequence is TGTGCCAGCAGCTATGGAACGTGGGGTTCACCCCTCCACTTT.

CDR3 amino acids: CASSVASLDPGELFF. The CDR3 region has the DNA TGTGCCAGCAGCGTAGCTAGTCTAGACCCCGGGGAGCTGTTTTTT. The chain recombines TRBV9 with TRBJ2-2; D unresolved. The CDR3 has 15 residues. Germline assignment: CDR1 SGDLS and CDR2 YYNGEE. The V gene lost 0 bases and the J gene lost 6 bases, with 12 bases spanning the gap.

The genes are TRBV4-3 and TRBJ1-4; a possible D gene is TRBD1 (5 bases). V was shortened by 8 bases and J by 8 bases, with 18 bases between the two germline ends. In germline, CDR1 is LGHNA, CDR2 YSLEER. The CDR3 contains 14 residues. CDR3 protein: CASGVQMGPEKLFF. CDR3 bases: TGCGCCAGCGGGGTTCAAATGGGGCCCGAAAAACTGTTTTTT.

The chain joins TRBV7-2 to TRBJ2-5, with a weak D call TRBD2 (6 bases). Germline loops: CDR1 SGHTA, CDR2 FQGNSA. CDR3 length equals 13 residues. Trimming pared 8 bases from V and 0 bases from J, leaving 10 bases between. CDR3 in amino acids: CASAGQNQETQYF. DNA for the CDR3: TGTGCCAGCGCGGGGCAAAACCAAGAGACCCAGTACTTC. Full variable domain (outside the CDR3, taken from reference TRBV7-2 and TRBJ2-5): GAGVSQSPSNKVTEKGKDVELRCDPISGHTALYWYRQSLGQGLEFLIYFQGNSAPDKSGLPSDRFSAERTGGSVSTLTIQRTQQEDSAVYLCASAGQNQETQYFGPGTRLLVL.

The CDR3 is CASSHDIGSQETQYF. In DNA, the CDR3 is TGTGCCAGCAGCCACGACATCGGCTCCCAAGAGACCCAGTACTTC. The chain uses TRBV9 and TRBJ2-5, with unresolved D. The CDR3 covers 15 residues. CDR1 is SGDLS, CDR2 YYNGEE, per germline. Trimming shortened V by 4 bases and J by 1 base, and 14 bases separated the two germline ends.

V is TRBV18 and J is TRBJ1-1; D perhaps matches TRBD1 (6 bases). This CDR3 contains 16 residues. CDR1 is KGHSH, CDR2 LQKENI, per germline. V was pared by 2 bases and J by 1 base, with 14 bases between. The CDR3 DNA follows: TGTGCCAGCTCACCAGGATGGGGGGCAGCGAACACTGAAGCTTTCTTT. As protein: CASSPGWGAANTEAFF.

The J gene is TRBJ2-7, the V gene TRBV28; 8 bases match TRBD1. The germline gives CDR1 MDHEN, CDR2 SYDVKM. The length of the CDR3 is 12 residues. Trimming removed 8 bases from V and 2 bases from J; junction bases left unmatched: 2. CDR3 nucleotides: TGTGCCAGCTCGGACAGGGCCTACGAGCAGTACTTC. It yields the protein CASSDRAYEQYF.

This chain links TRBV7-2 with TRBJ2-3, with 14 bases that match TRBD2. V trimming: 5 bases; J trimming: 7 bases; junction bases outside the gene matches: 5. The germline gives CDR1 SGHTA, CDR2 FQGNSA. This CDR3 is built from 15 residues. CDR3 sequence: CASSLRTSGRYTQYF. In nucleotides, the CDR3 is TGTGCCAGCAGCCTCCGGACTAGCGGGAGGTATACGCAGTATTTT.

This chain joins TRBV21-1 and TRBJ1-6; the D call of TRBD1 is as the table states it, not checked on the DNA. TRBV21-1 is a listed pseudogene. CDR3 size: 14 residues. CDR3 loop: CASDTHRLNSPLHF. DNA of the CDR3: TGTGCCAGCGACACTCACAGGTTAAATTCACCCCTCCACTTT.

This chain joins TRBV5-1 and TRBJ2-1, with a weak D call TRBD2 (5 bases). The germline CDR1 and CDR2 sequences are SGHRS and YFSETQ. The CDR3 has 14 residues. Trimming cost V 7 bases and J 3 bases, with 14 bases left between them. The CDR3: CASSRAGVYNEQFF. The CDR3 DNA follows: TGCGCCAGCTCCCGCGCCGGGGTCTACAATGAGCAGTTCTTC.

The chain combines TRBV30 with TRBJ2-3, with D maybe TRBD2 (6 bases). Between the trimmed V and J ends, which lost 0 bases and 1 base, there was a span of 14 bases. Germline V CDR1 and CDR2: GTSNPN, SVGIG (reference sequence). This CDR3 is 16 amino acids long. The DNA of the CDR3 is TGTGCCTGGAGTGTACACGGGGGTTGGGGCACAGATACGCAGTATTTT. Residues: CAWSVHGGWGTDTQYF.

The rearrangement uses TRBV27 and TRBJ2-1; TRBD2 matches at 9 bases. Trimming cost V 4 bases and J 6 bases; bases outside gene matches: 7. Per germline, CDR1 MNHEY and CDR2 SMNVEV (reference sequence). This CDR3 contains 15 residues. CDR3 sequence (DNA): TGTGCCAGCAGTTCCCTCGGGACTAGCCTCAATGAGCAGTTCTTC. This sequence encodes CASSSLGTSLNEQFF.

DNA of the CDR3: TGTGCCAGCAGATTACAGGGGTTATCTGGAAACACCATATATTTT. Residues: CASRLQGLSGNTIYF. The chain recombines TRBV5-6 with TRBJ1-3; TRBD1 matches at 7 bases. The CDR3 length is 15 residues. Germline CDR1 and CDR2: SGHDT and YYEEEE. V shed 5 bases and J 1 base; nucleotides not matched to a gene: 6.

The V gene is TRBV6-5, the J gene TRBJ1-4; no clear D. This CDR3 is built from 16 residues. Germline lookup yields CDR1 MNHEY and CDR2 SVGAGI. With 3 bases removed from V and 0 bases from J, the gap between germline ends came to 11 bases. The chain's CDR3 is CASSYRQRATNEKLFF. The DNA for the CDR3 is TGTGCCAGCAGTTATAGGCAGAGAGCAACTAATGAAAAACTGTTTTTT.

The rearrangement joins TRBV15 to TRBJ2-1; maybe TRBD1 (6 bases). Trimming stripped 1 base from V and 7 bases from J, with 17 bases between. CDR1 and CDR2 from the germline V gene are LNHNV and YYDKDF (reference sequence). CDR3 size: 16 residues. The CDR3: CATSRARDTSRNEQFF. The CDR3 DNA follows: TGTGCCACCAGCAGAGCCCGGGACACGTCTCGGAATGAGCAGTTCTTC.

CDR3 residues: CASKVGPGVFQPQHF. CDR3 sequence (DNA): TGCGCCAGCAAGGTAGGCCCAGGGGTATTTCAGCCCCAGCATTTT. V usage is TRBV5-1 and J usage is TRBJ1-5, with a possible D match to TRBD1 (6 bases). The CDR3 contains 15 residues. CDR1 and CDR2 (germline): SGHRS, YFSETQ. Trimming stripped 6 bases from V and 6 bases from J, with 19 bases between.